This passage covers 32 T cell receptor beta chains from one sample sequenced in a study of cytomegalovirus exposure and HLA in healthy donors. PCR used 60 Vbeta primers and 13 Jbeta primers. Method: immunoSEQ multiplex PCR; TCRdb's copy keeps in-frame clones and lacks some. The specimen's table records 50,000 to 80,000 clones. The sequenced material came from PBMCs. These receptors came from a woman aged 18-35 years in good health and CMV-seronegative.

The gene calls are TRBV12-5 and TRBJ1-1, with a possible D match to TRBD1 (5 bases). The germline V gene has CDR1 LGHNT and CDR2 FRNRAP. The CDR3 totals 15 residues. V shed 0 bases and J shed 5 bases, with 13 bases lying between them. The chain's CDR3 is CASGLVRGKGTEAFF. As DNA, the CDR3 is TGTGCTAGTGGTTTGGTACGGGGGAAGGGGACTGAAGCTTTCTTT.

V usage is TRBV25-1 and J usage is TRBJ1-2, with unresolved D. Trimming took off 1 base at V and 7 bases at J, with 16 bases between the two ends. This CDR3 has 15 amino acids. CDR1 and CDR2 from the germline V gene are MGHDK and SYGVNS. CDR3 bases: TGTGCCAGCAGTGAATTTACAGATGGATTAGGTGGCTACACCTTC. It translates to CASSEFTDGLGGYTF.

The rearrangement uses TRBV9 and TRBJ2-7, with 8 positions matching TRBD1. V lost 2 bases and J lost 2; bases outside the gene matches: 6. From germline, CDR1 is SGDLS and CDR2 YYNGEE. This CDR3 has 15 amino acids. The CDR3 protein is CASSVGTGGPYEQYF. CDR3 DNA sequence: TGTGCCAGCAGCGTGGGGACAGGAGGTCCCTACGAGCAGTACTTC.

CDR3 coding DNA: TGCGCCAGCAGCCACGACAGGGCCTACGAGCAGTACTTC. It yields the protein CASSHDRAYEQYF. J is TRBJ2-7 and V is TRBV4-1; TRBD1 matches at 7 bases. The CDR3 extends over 13 amino acids. CDR1 is MGHRA and CDR2 is YSYEKL in the germline V gene. Losses at the gene ends were 3 bases for V and 2 bases for J; bases not matched to a gene: 1.

The chain links TRBV10-2 to TRBJ1-5; possibly TRBD1 for D (5 bases). The CDR3 loop spans 13 amino acids. Trimming took 5 bases from V and 6 from J, leaving 11 bases between them. Germline V gene lookup returns CDR1 WSHSY and CDR2 SAAADI. The CDR3 loop reads CASSNSGLQPQHF. The DNA of the CDR3 is TGCGCCAGCAGTAATTCAGGGCTTCAGCCCCAGCATTTT.

The V call is TRBV6-1, the J call TRBJ1-2; 9 bases are shared with TRBD1. The V segment lost 11 bases and the J segment 7 bases; nucleotides outside the gene matches: 8. The CDR3 runs to 12 residues. The V gene's germline CDR1 is MNHNS and CDR2 SASEGT. The CDR3 sequence: CAVPGQGIGYTF. Here the CDR3 DNA reads TGTGCCGTTCCTGGACAGGGGATTGGCTACACCTTC.

This chain links TRBV13 with TRBJ2-7, with 7 positions matching TRBD1. The V gene end was trimmed by 5 bases and the J gene end by 3 bases; junction bases not matched to a gene: 1. The CDR3 is 12 amino acids. Germline CDR1 reads PRHDT; CDR2 reads FYEKMQ (reference sequence). DNA for the CDR3: TGTGCCAGCAGCCGGGACAGCTACGAGCAGTACTTC. As protein: CASSRDSYEQYF.

This clone registers medium-sized by frequency. The chain combines TRBV6-6 with TRBJ2-1, with 9 positions matching TRBD1. The J segment lost 6 bases and the V segment lost 5 bases, leaving 11 bases of the junction unmatched. Germline V lookup: CDR1 MNHNY, CDR2 SVGAGI (reference sequence). The CDR3 loop spans 16 amino acids. CDR3 coding DNA: TGTGCCAGCAGTATTTTATCGGACAGGGGAAGCAATGAGCAGTTCTTC. As protein: CASSILSDRGSNEQFF.

V is TRBV11-2 and J is TRBJ1-5, with D possibly matching TRBD1 (6 bases). The V gene lost 5 bases and the J gene lost 1 base, with 24 bases spanning the gap. Germline V CDR1 and CDR2: SGHAT, FQNNGV. This CDR3 comprises 19 residues. CDR3 coding DNA: TGTGCCAGCAGCCCGGACAGAAGCCTAATGGGTAACAGCAATCAGCCCCAGCATTTT. Protein: CASSPDRSLMGNSNQPQHF.

This sequence joins TRBV9 and TRBJ2-4, with 8 bases lining up with TRBD2. This CDR3 has 15 residues. CDR1 SGDLS and CDR2 YYNGEE come from the germline V gene. V lost 7 bases and J lost 1; bases outside the gene matches: 7. CDR3 nucleotides: TGTGCCAGCTCGGGGGGGGGCGCGGCCAAAAACATTCAGTACTTC. Translation gives CASSGGGAAKNIQYF.

CDR3 bases: TGTGCCAGCAGTGGCCTAGGGGATGGGCAGTACTTC. Translation: CASSGLGDGQYF. This chain links TRBV6-1 with TRBJ2-7, with a weak D call TRBD1 (5 bases). Trimming took 4 bases from V and 9 from J, leaving 13 bases between them. Germline CDR1 is MNHNS and CDR2 is SASEGT. The CDR3 totals 12 residues.

The chain is built from TRBV13 and TRBJ1-4; 10 bases align to TRBD1. Germline loops: CDR1 PRHDT, CDR2 FYEKMQ (reference sequence). This CDR3 is 15 amino acids long. The J segment lost 5 bases and the V segment lost 2 bases, leaving 2 bases of the junction unmatched. CDR3: CASSLKGQGNEKLFF. The CDR3 DNA follows: TGTGCCAGCAGCTTAAAGGGACAGGGGAATGAAAAACTGTTTTTT.

The genes are TRBV10-3 and TRBJ1-2; 11 bases align to TRBD1. The CDR3 runs 14 residues. Trimming removed 4 bases from V and 5 bases from J; junction bases left unmatched: 3. Germline CDR1 reads ENHRY; CDR2 reads SYGVKD. CDR3 nucleotide sequence: TGTGCCATCAGTGGGACAGGGGGCGGTTATGGCTACACCTTC. Translation gives CAISGTGGGYGYTF.

V usage is TRBV30 and J usage is TRBJ1-1; D may be TRBD1 (6 bases). This CDR3 is built from 12 residues. The germline V and J ends were trimmed by 6 bases and 6 bases, with 14 bases remaining between them. Germline loops: CDR1 GTSNPN, CDR2 SVGIG (reference sequence). DNA for the CDR3: TGTGCCTGCCCAGGGGATTTCGCTGAAGCTTTCTTT. It yields the protein CACPGDFAEAFF.

The chain links TRBV7-9 to TRBJ2-7; a possible D gene is TRBD2 (6 bases). Deletions cut 5 bases from V and 3 bases from J, with 17 bases between. The CDR3 spans 15 residues. From germline, CDR1 is SEHNR and CDR2 FQNEAQ (reference sequence). CDR3 sequence: CASSLGGGFDYEQYF. The CDR3 DNA reads TGTGCCAGCAGCCTGGGAGGAGGGTTCGACTACGAGCAGTACTTC.

In DNA, the CDR3 is TGCGCCAGCAGCTTGATCCCGGGGGCGGGGGCTGAAGCTTTCTTT. Translating it yields CASSLIPGAGAEAFF. This chain joins TRBV5-1 and TRBJ1-1; weak D call: TRBD1 (6 bases). V lost 1 base, J lost 6 bases, and 16 bases lay in between. CDR1 is SGHRS and CDR2 is YFSETQ in the germline V gene. This CDR3 is 15 amino acids long. Using reference TRBV5-1 and TRBJ1-1 for the parts outside the CDR3, the full variable domain is KAGVTQTPRYLIKTRGQQVTLSCSPISGHRSVSWYQQTPGQGLQFLFEYFSETQRNKGNFPGRFSGRQFSNSRSEMNVSTLELGDSALYLCASSLIPGAGAEAFFGQGTRLTVV.

The J gene is TRBJ1-2, the V gene TRBV14; the match to TRBD1 covers 9 bases. V was clipped by 8 bases and J by 1 base; unmatched bases: 2. Per the germline V gene, CDR1 is SGHDN and CDR2 is FVKESK. This CDR3 is 13 amino acids long. This CDR3 is CASGTGINYGYTF. In DNA form, the CDR3 reads TGTGCCAGCGGGACAGGGATTAACTATGGCTACACCTTC.

This chain uses TRBV9 with TRBJ2-3, with 8 bases fitting TRBD1. J lost 0 bases, V lost 4 bases, and 4 bases had no gene match. Germline CDR1 reads SGDLS; CDR2 reads YYNGEE. The CDR3 spans 15 residues. CDR3 protein: CASSQGAVSTDTQYF. The CDR3 nucleotides are TGTGCCAGCAGCCAGGGGGCGGTTAGCACAGATACGCAGTATTTT.

The gene calls are TRBV9 and TRBJ2-2; a weak D match, TRBD1 (6 bases). V gave up 3 bases and J gave up 6 bases, with 18 bases separating them. This CDR3 region has 16 residues. Germline lookup yields CDR1 SGDLS and CDR2 YYNGEE. DNA for the CDR3: TGTGCCAGCAGCGGTCCGTGGGGGCAGGTTTCCGGGGAGCTGTTTTTT. It is translated as CASSGPWGQVSGELFF.

The rearrangement joins TRBV12-5 to TRBJ2-3; D is possibly TRBD2 (6 bases). Germline V lookup: CDR1 LGHNT, CDR2 FRNRAP. The CDR3 is 15 amino acids. Trimming removed 4 bases from V and 4 bases from J, with 15 bases in between. The CDR3 region has the DNA TGTGCTAGTGGTTCGGGAGTGGGGCCAGCAGATACGCAGTATTTT. It encodes CASGSGVGPADTQYF.

The chain is built from TRBV5-1 and TRBJ1-3; 8 bases agree with TRBD1. V trimming: 4 bases; J trimming: 0 bases; junction bases outside the gene matches: 9. Germline CDR1 reads SGHRS; CDR2 reads YFSETQ. CDR3 length: 17 amino acids. CDR3 in DNA: TGCGCCAGCAGCCCAGACAGGGGATTCAGCTCTGGAAACACCATATATTTT. Translating gives CASSPDRGFSSGNTIYF.

The genes are TRBV18 and TRBJ1-5; maybe TRBD1 (5 bases). This CDR3 is 14 amino acids long. The ends were cut back, 3 bases at V and 2 bases at J, with 8 bases in the middle. Germline V gene lookup returns CDR1 KGHSH and CDR2 LQKENI. CDR3 coding DNA: TGTGCCAGCTCACCTGCGGGGGGCAATCAGCCCCAGCATTTT. This gives the protein CASSPAGGNQPQHF.

The chain combines TRBV19 with TRBJ2-3, with D tentatively TRBD1 (5 bases). Deletions cut 6 bases from V and 5 bases from J, with 6 bases between. The CDR3 covers 11 residues. CDR1 and CDR2 from the germline V gene are LNHDA and SQIVND (reference sequence). CDR3 protein: CASRQGDTQYF. The CDR3 DNA reads TGTGCCAGTAGGCAGGGAGATACGCAGTATTTT.

This sequence joins TRBV30 and TRBJ1-1; tentative D call: TRBD1 (5 bases). Germline V gives CDR1 GTSNPN, CDR2 SVGIG (reference sequence). V was shortened by 2 bases and J by 5 bases, with 6 bases between the two germline ends. This CDR3 is 11 amino acids long. The CDR3, as DNA: TGTGCCTGGAGTACAGGTACTGAAGCTTTCTTT. Its protein product is CAWSTGTEAFF. Supplemented by reference TRBV30 and TRBJ1-1, the full variable domain reads SQTIHQWPATLVQPVGSPLSLECTVEGTSNPNLYWYRQAAGRGLQLLFYSVGIGQISSEVPQNLSASRPQDRQFILSSKKLLLSDSGFYLCAWSTGTEAFFGQGTRLTVV.

This chain joins TRBV18 and TRBJ2-3; D is perhaps TRBD2 (5 bases). This CDR3 is built from 16 residues. Germline V gene data show CDR1 as KGHSH and CDR2 as LQKENI. Trimming stripped 3 bases from V and 0 bases from J, with 13 bases between. The CDR3 protein is CASSPLPGKSTDTQYF. CDR3 coding DNA: TGTGCCAGCTCACCCCTACCGGGGAAAAGCACAGATACGCAGTATTTT. The entire variable domain, with the rest obtained from reference TRBV18 and TRBJ2-3, is as follows: NAGVMQNPRHLVRRRGQEARLRCSPMKGHSHVYWYRQLPEEGLKFMVYLQKENIIDESGMPKERFSAEFPKEGPSILRIQQVVRGDSAAYFCASSPLPGKSTDTQYFGPGTRLTVL.

The chain combines TRBV29-1 with TRBJ2-7; 9 bases align to TRBD1. The CDR3 contains 19 residues. From germline, CDR1 is SQVTM and CDR2 ANQGSEA. V was clipped by 6 bases and J by 0 bases; unmatched bases: 21. This CDR3 is CSVLSLGTGTSGSSYEQYF. The CDR3 region has the DNA TGCAGCGTCCTATCTCTAGGGACAGGGACGAGTGGGAGCTCCTACGAGCAGTACTTC.

This chain joins TRBV4-1 and TRBJ2-2; 9 nucleotides match TRBD2. There are 18 residues in the CDR3. Germline V lookup: CDR1 MGHRA, CDR2 YSYEKL. V dropped 1 base and J dropped 3; count of bases not matched to a gene: 9. The CDR3 region is CASSQVLPSGGYTGELFF. CDR3 nucleotides: TGCGCCAGCAGCCAAGTTCTGCCGAGCGGGGGGTACACCGGGGAGCTGTTTTTT.

The chain couples TRBV29-1 to TRBJ2-7; 7 bases map to TRBD1. Trimming removed 4 bases from V and 0 bases from J; junction bases left unmatched: 12. The CDR3 runs to 16 residues. Germline loops: CDR1 SQVTM, CDR2 ANQGSEA. In nucleotides, the CDR3 is TGCAGCGTTGTGGGCCTCCGACAGGGTAGCTCCTACGAGCAGTACTTC. Encoded protein: CSVVGLRQGSSYEQYF.

V gene TRBV5-6 combines with J gene TRBJ2-7, with 9 bases matching TRBD1. CDR1 and CDR2 from the germline V gene are SGHDT and YYEEEE. This CDR3 is 15 amino acids long. Trimming took 5 bases from V and 1 from J; bases not matched to a gene: 7. CDR3: CASRPLGQGSYEQYF. For the CDR3, the DNA is TGTGCCAGCAGGCCGCTCGGACAGGGGTCCTACGAGCAGTACTTC.

The V and J genes are TRBV25-1 and TRBJ1-2, with unresolved D. This CDR3 contains 12 residues. Germline values: CDR1 MGHDK, CDR2 SYGVNS. Trimming removed 4 bases at V and 6 bases at J, with 9 bases between. The CDR3 sequence is CASSGARNGYTF. The CDR3, as DNA: TGTGCCAGCAGTGGGGCACGAAATGGCTACACCTTC.

The chain uses TRBV2 and TRBJ2-1, with TRBD2 matching over 7 bases. CDR1 and CDR2 from the germline V gene are SNHLY and FYNNEI. The CDR3 totals 16 residues. V lost 0 bases, J lost 5 bases, and 7 bases stayed unmatched. The CDR3 region is CASSEAVAGVDNEQFF. CDR3 coding DNA: TGTGCCAGCAGTGAAGCGGTCGCGGGGGTAGACAATGAGCAGTTCTTC.

J is TRBJ1-1 and V is TRBV9; D remains unclear. This CDR3 has 14 residues. The germline V gene encodes CDR1 SGDLS and CDR2 YYNGEE. V was pared by 0 bases and J by 2 bases, with 8 bases between. CDR3 amino acids: CASSVVGQNTEAFF. CDR3 DNA sequence: TGTGCCAGCAGCGTAGTTGGCCAAAACACTGAAGCTTTCTTT. Full variable domain (remainder filled in from reference TRBV9 and TRBJ1-1): DSGVTQTPKHLITATGQRVTLRCSPRSGDLSVYWYQQSLDQGLQFLIQYYNGEERAKGNILERFSAQQFPDLHSELNLSSLELGDSALYFCASSVVGQNTEAFFGQGTRLTVV.